Listed below are T cell receptor beta chains from one sample, sequenced in a study of blood T cell repertoires in COVID-19. Data came from immunoSEQ multiplex PCR; TCRdb stores just in-frame clones and leaves some out. The table includes some 140,000 clones, about 83% detected once. Sequencing used peripheral blood. The receptors originated from a human donor in a cohort sampled during active COVID-19. The CDR3 runs from the conserved cysteine through the conserved F or W.

>TRBJ2-5|TRBV5-6
CASASEGVETQYF
>TRBJ2-5|TRBV3-1/TRBV3-2
CASSQGGLAGTRVRETQYF
>TRBJ2-5|TRBV27
CASSLIGGGNQETQYF
>TRBJ2-1|TRBV19
CASNPGGAEGYNEQFF
>TRBJ2-3|TRBV30
CAWSVAGGGDTQYF
>TRBJ1-1|TRBV25-1
CASRTGGASGTEAFF
>TRBJ2-1|TRBV12-3/TRBV12-4
CASSLGHSGEQFF
>TRBJ2-7|TRBV18
CASSPGQGAVHEQYF
>TRBJ2-1|TRBV5-8
CASSWGTDFYNEQFF
>TRBJ2-1|TRBV6-6
CASMRSSYNEQFF
>TRBJ1-1|TRBV5-5
CASTPVGGVMNTEAFF
>TRBJ1-4|TRBV5-1
CASTPGGFGEKLFF
>TRBJ1-3|TRBV19
CASSIGLPGQGKLSGNTIYF
>TRBJ1-1|TRBV6-5
CASSPPQGRTEAFF
>TRBJ2-3|TRBV4-2
CASSPAGNTDTQYF